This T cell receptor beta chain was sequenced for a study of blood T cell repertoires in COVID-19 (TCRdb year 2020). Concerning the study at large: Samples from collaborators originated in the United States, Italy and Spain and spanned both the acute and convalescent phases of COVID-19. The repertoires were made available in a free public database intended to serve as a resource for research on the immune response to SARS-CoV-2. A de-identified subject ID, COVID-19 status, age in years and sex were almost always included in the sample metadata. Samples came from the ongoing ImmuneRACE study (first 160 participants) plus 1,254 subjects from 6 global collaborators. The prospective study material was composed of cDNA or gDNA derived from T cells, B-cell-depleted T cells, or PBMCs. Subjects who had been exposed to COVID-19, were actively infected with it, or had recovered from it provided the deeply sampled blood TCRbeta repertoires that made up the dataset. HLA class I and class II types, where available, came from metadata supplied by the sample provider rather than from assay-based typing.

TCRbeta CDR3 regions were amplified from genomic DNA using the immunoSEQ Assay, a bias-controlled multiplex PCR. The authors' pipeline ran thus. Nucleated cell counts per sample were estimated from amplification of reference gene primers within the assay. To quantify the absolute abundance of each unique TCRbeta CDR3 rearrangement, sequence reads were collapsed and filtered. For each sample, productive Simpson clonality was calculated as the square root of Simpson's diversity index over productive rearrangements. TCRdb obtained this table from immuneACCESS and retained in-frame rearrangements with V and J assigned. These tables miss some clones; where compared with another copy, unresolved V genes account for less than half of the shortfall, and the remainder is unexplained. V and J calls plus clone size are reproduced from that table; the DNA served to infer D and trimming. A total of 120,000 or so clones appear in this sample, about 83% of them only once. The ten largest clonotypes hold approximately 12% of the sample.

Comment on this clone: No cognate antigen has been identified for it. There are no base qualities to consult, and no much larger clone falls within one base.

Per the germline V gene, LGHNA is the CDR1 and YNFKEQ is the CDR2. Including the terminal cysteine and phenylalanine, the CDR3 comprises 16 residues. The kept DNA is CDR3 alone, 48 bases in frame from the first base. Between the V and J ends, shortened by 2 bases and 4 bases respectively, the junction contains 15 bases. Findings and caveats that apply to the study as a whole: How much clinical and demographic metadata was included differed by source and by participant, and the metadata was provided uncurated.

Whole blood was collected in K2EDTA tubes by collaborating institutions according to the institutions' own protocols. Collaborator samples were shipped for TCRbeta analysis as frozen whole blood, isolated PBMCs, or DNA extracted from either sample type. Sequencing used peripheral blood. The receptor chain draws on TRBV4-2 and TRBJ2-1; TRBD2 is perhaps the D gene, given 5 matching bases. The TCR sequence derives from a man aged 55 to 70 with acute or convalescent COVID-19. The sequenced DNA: TGTGCCAGCAGCCAAACCTCGGACTCCTATTACAATGAGCAGTTCTTC. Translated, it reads CASSQTSDSYYNEQFF.